The 18 T cell receptor beta chains below all came from one sample that was sequenced in a study of T cells in localized non-small cell lung cancer. Clones were read by immunoSEQ multiplex PCR, and TCRdb kept only the in-frame ones, dropping some. Found here are 3,600 or so clones, about 29% of them singletons; the top ten hold about 9.3%. The sample here was lung tumor tissue, taken before any cancer treatment. The receptor source for this set is a male donor aged 60 or over with stage I lung adenocarcinoma.

This clone came up a few times. J is TRBJ1-2 and V is TRBV9; D is uncertain. V was cut by 4 bases and J by 4 bases, with 26 bases left in between. Germline values: CDR1 SGDLS, CDR2 YYNGEE. CDR3 length equals 18 residues. CDR3 protein: CASSPLPRRVKAGYGYTF. Written as DNA, the CDR3 is TGTGCCAGCAGCCCCCTGCCTCGACGGGTTAAGGCTGGCTATGGCTACACCTTC.

The chain carries TRBV9 and TRBJ2-5, with D hard to call. In germline, CDR1 is SGDLS, CDR2 YYNGEE. The CDR3 extends over 13 amino acids. Between the trimmed V and J ends, which lost 1 base and 3 bases, there was a span of 7 bases. The CDR3: CASSVNDKETQYF. The CDR3, as DNA: TGTGCCAGCAGCGTAAACGACAAAGAGACCCAGTACTTC.

The V and J genes are TRBV19 and TRBJ1-5, with D perhaps matching TRBD1 (5 bases). The CDR3 consists of 14 residues. The V end was cut by 4 bases, the J end by 2 bases, with 9 bases between. In germline, CDR1 is LNHDA, CDR2 SQIVND (reference sequence). The CDR3 region has the DNA TGTGCCAGTAGTACCGGGGACCGCAATCAGCCCCAGCATTTT. Translated, it gives CASSTGDRNQPQHF.

The chain combines TRBV19 with TRBJ1-6; TRBD1 matches 7 bases. V trimming: 10 bases; J trimming: 6 bases; junction bases outside the gene matches: 6. Germline-derived CDR1 and CDR2 are LNHDA and SQIVND (reference sequence). This CDR3 comprises 13 residues. CDR3: CATSGTANSPLHF. DNA of the CDR3: TGTGCCACCTCCGGGACAGCTAATTCACCCCTCCACTTT.

V usage is TRBV6-8 and J usage is TRBJ2-1; 8 positions match TRBD2. J gave up 7 bases and V 5 bases, and 4 bases lay outside the gene matches. The germline CDR1 and CDR2 sequences are MNHGY and SAAAGT. The CDR3 is made up of 13 amino acids. CDR3 in DNA: TGTGCCAGCAGTACCCGACTAGCGAATGAGCAGTTCTTC. As protein: CASSTRLANEQFF.

The table lists this clone with a few counts. V is TRBV6-8 and J is TRBJ1-2; 9 bases match TRBD1. The CDR3 runs to 13 residues. The germline V gene encodes CDR1 MNHGY and CDR2 SAAAGT. Unmatched junction bases numbered 7, after V lost 6 bases and J lost 8 bases. The CDR3 protein is CASRIQGARGYTF. As DNA, the CDR3 is TGTGCCAGCAGGATACAGGGGGCGCGCGGCTACACCTTC.

The V and J genes are TRBV5-1 and TRBJ1-1; 7 positions agree with TRBD1. The CDR3 totals 14 residues. V lost 1 base, J lost 8 bases, and 8 bases stayed unmatched. Germline loops: CDR1 SGHRS, CDR2 YFSETQ. The CDR3 DNA sequence: TGCGCCAGCAGCTTGTACGACAGGGCAGGGGAAGCTTTCTTT. Translation gives CASSLYDRAGEAFF.

The rearrangement joins TRBV7-4 to TRBJ1-1, with D unresolved. The CDR3 runs to 13 residues. Per germline, CDR1 SGHVT and CDR2 SQSDAQ. V lost 2 bases and J 5 bases, leaving 9 bases between the germline ends. For the CDR3, the DNA is TGTGCCAGCAGCTTAATGGGGATTACTGAAGCTTTCTTT. Translating it yields CASSLMGITEAFF.

This clone was seen a handful of times. This sequence joins TRBV18 and TRBJ1-1, with D hard to call. The CDR3 runs 13 residues. The V end lost 2 bases, the J end lost 0 bases, and 4 bases lay between the germline ends. Germline loops: CDR1 KGHSH, CDR2 LQKENI. Here the CDR3 DNA reads TGTGCCAGCTCACCAGACATGAACACTGAAGCTTTCTTT. Translated, it gives CASSPDMNTEAFF.

The sample holds a few counts of this clone. The chain is built from TRBV6-8 and TRBJ2-2; D is possibly TRBD2 (7 bases). V was clipped by 11 bases and J by 0 bases, with 10 bases between them. In germline, CDR1 is MNHGY, CDR2 SAAAGT. The CDR3 is 13 amino acids. The CDR3: CAGRGSNTGELFF. In DNA form, the CDR3 reads TGTGCCGGGAGGGGGTCGAACACCGGGGAGCTGTTTTTT.

This clone was recorded a few times. The chain recombines TRBV9 with TRBJ2-3; 9 bases are a match to TRBD2. The CDR3 length is 16 residues. CDR1 SGDLS and CDR2 YYNGEE come from the germline V gene. Losses at the gene ends were 0 bases for V and 2 bases for J; bases not matched to a gene: 4. This CDR3 is CASSVGASGDTDTQYF. The CDR3 DNA is TGTGCCAGCAGCGTAGGGGCTAGCGGGGACACAGATACGCAGTATTTT.

Sample share makes this clone medium-sized. The rearrangement links TRBV11-3 to TRBJ1-4, with D hard to call. The CDR3 is 15 residues long. Germline CDR1 SGHNT, CDR2 YENEEA. V lost 5 bases to trimming and J lost 4 bases, with 14 bases between them. The CDR3 region has the DNA TGTGCCAGCAGCCTCCGAGCGGGGATTAATGAAAAACTGTTTTTT. This codes for CASSLRAGINEKLFF. Based on the CDR3 plus reference TRBV11-3 and TRBJ1-4, the full variable domain is EAGVVQSPRYKIIEKKQPVAFWCNPISGHNTLYWYLQNLGQGPELLIRYENEEAVDDSQLPKDRFSAERLKGVDSTLKIQPAELGDSAVYLCASSLRAGINEKLFFGSGTQLSVL.

The table lists this clone with a few counts. The chain couples TRBV19 to TRBJ2-3; D may be TRBD1 (6 bases). V shed 6 bases and J shed 6 bases, with 19 bases lying between them. The CDR3 runs 15 residues. CDR1 is LNHDA and CDR2 is SQIVND in the germline V gene (reference sequence). CDR3 residues: CASRSQGPRVDTQYF. CDR3 nucleotides: TGTGCCAGTAGGTCCCAGGGGCCACGCGTGGATACGCAGTATTTT.

The rearrangement uses TRBV18 and TRBJ2-6; D gene ambiguous. The V and J ends lost 3 bases and 2 bases respectively, with 11 bases between them. Germline V lookup: CDR1 KGHSH, CDR2 LQKENI. The CDR3 extends over 16 amino acids. The CDR3 DNA reads as TGTGCCAGCTCACCGCCCGGGCTAGCTGGGGCCAACGTCCTGACTTTC. It encodes CASSPPGLAGANVLTF.

This clone was seen a few times. The V and J genes are TRBV12-5 and TRBJ2-2; no clear D gene. CDR1 LGHNT and CDR2 FRNRAP come from the germline V gene. The CDR3 has 13 residues. CDR3 sequence: CASTYLNTGELFF. CDR3 in DNA: TGTGCCAGCACCTATTTGAACACCGGGGAGCTGTTTTTT. Full variable domain (rest looked up from reference TRBV12-5 and TRBJ2-2): DARVTQTPRHKVTEMGQEVTMRCQPILGHNTVFWYRQTMMQGLELLAYFRNRAPLDDSGMPKDRFSAEMPDATLATLKIQPSEPRDSAVYFCASTYLNTGELFFGEGSRLTVL.

The chain has TRBV12-2 and TRBJ2-1. TRBV12-2 constitutes a pseudogene. The CDR3 is 18 residues long. The CDR3 loop is CATSFAVLGTRYGNEQFF. The CDR3 DNA is TGTGCCACCTCGTTCGCCGTACTCGGGACCCGGTATGGGAATGAGCAGTTCTTC.

The rearrangement links TRBV11-3 to TRBJ2-1; TRBD2 aligns across 10 bases. The ends lost 3 bases at V and 4 bases at J; junction bases unmatched: 3. This CDR3 is 15 amino acids long. Looked up from germline, CDR1 is SGHNT and CDR2 is YENEEA. The CDR3 coding sequence is TGTGCCAGCAGCTTGACTAGCGGGCTTTACAATGAGCAGTTCTTC. It codes for CASSLTSGLYNEQFF. Complete variable domain (other parts from reference TRBV11-3 and TRBJ2-1): EAGVVQSPRYKIIEKKQPVAFWCNPISGHNTLYWYLQNLGQGPELLIRYENEEAVDDSQLPKDRFSAERLKGVDSTLKIQPAELGDSAVYLCASSLTSGLYNEQFFGPGTRLTVL.

The J gene is TRBJ1-1, the V gene TRBV25-1; D is unclear. Trimming took off 1 base at V and 7 bases at J, with 13 bases between the two ends. Per the germline V gene, CDR1 is MGHDK and CDR2 is SYGVNS. There are 14 residues in the CDR3. CDR3 loop: CASSEFGRLGEAFF. In DNA, the CDR3 is TGTGCCAGCAGTGAATTTGGAAGGCTAGGTGAAGCTTTCTTT.